This T cell receptor beta chain was documented in a study of memory CD4+ T cells and cytomegalovirus serostatus. Background on the study: Healthy Belgian adult donors included under ten CMV-positive and 24 CMV-negative people. Study-wide results and limits: CD4+ memory repertoires contained 67 of 164 reported CMV TCRbeta sequences. Suggested: most of the CMV-linked TCR signature lies in CD4+ memory cells.

Per the germline V gene, CDR1 is SGHRS and CDR2 is YFSETQ. Deletions cut 0 bases from V and 7 bases from J, with 14 bases between. There are 14 residues in the CDR3. The table lists this clone with a few counts. The antigen remains unidentified. The sort gate was single viable CD3+CD4+CD8-CD45RO+ cells for memory CD4+ T cells. Total CD4+ T cells were enriched by CD4 positive selection. Repertoires were generated with immunoSEQ multiplex PCR, while TCRdb's copy carries only in-frame clones and drops some. The sample has approximately 92,000 clones; 75% to 90% are singletons. The TCR comes from an adult in good health and CMV-seropositive. The sample comprised memory CD4+ T cells from blood. This chain joins TRBV5-1 and TRBJ2-7; D is perhaps TRBD1 (5 bases). This CDR3 is CASSLDQGGKEQYF. DNA of the CDR3: TGCGCCAGCAGCTTGGACCAGGGTGGGAAGGAGCAGTACTTC. Full variable domain (remainder filled in from reference TRBV5-1 and TRBJ2-7): KAGVTQTPRYLIKTRGQQVTLSCSPISGHRSVSWYQQTPGQGLQFLFEYFSETQRNKGNFPGRFSGRQFSNSRSEMNVSTLELGDSALYLCASSLDQGGKEQYFGPGTRLTVT.